This T cell receptor beta chain was identified in a study of blood T cell repertoires in COVID-19. Study overall: Acute and convalescent COVID-19 samples came from the United States, Italy and Spain.

Produced via immunoSEQ multiplex PCR; TCRdb's table is partial and in-frame only. This sample has under 150,000 clones, with roughly four fifths found just once. Looked up from germline, CDR1 is MDHEN and CDR2 is SYDVKM. The CDR3 has 14 amino acids. Trimming shortened V by 3 bases and J by 5 bases, and 13 bases separated the two germline ends. Residents of 24 US areas, aged about 18 to 89 years, made up the participants. Researchers sorted participants into cohorts using their self-reported clinical history. The sequencing input was PBMCs or T cells enriched from blood (not recorded which). The TCR was taken from a young man who had recovered from COVID-19. The chain carries TRBV28 and TRBJ2-5; D is unclear. This CDR3 is CASSFSPRWETQYF. The CDR3 coding sequence is TGTGCCAGCAGTTTTTCCCCGCGGTGGGAGACCCAGTACTTC.